This passage covers 22 T cell receptor beta chains from one sample sequenced in a study of cytomegalovirus exposure and HLA in healthy donors. The PCR contained 60 Vbeta and 13 Jbeta primers. Generated by immunoSEQ multiplex PCR, the TCRdb table keeps only in-frame clones and is missing some. This listing includes 55,000 to 70,000 clones. Sample: PBMCs. The origin of the receptors is a female donor in good health and CMV-seropositive.

This rearrangement joins TRBV28 to TRBJ2-3; TRBD1 is a possible D gene (5 bases). Trimming left V 7 bases short and J 5 bases short, with 19 bases between. Per the germline V gene, CDR1 is MDHEN and CDR2 is SYDVKM. The CDR3 runs to 15 residues. The DNA of the CDR3 is TGTGCCAGCACTAGACCAGGGTTTTCCGGAGATACGCAGTATTTT. This sequence encodes CASTRPGFSGDTQYF. Full variable domain (rest looked up from reference TRBV28 and TRBJ2-3): DVKVTQSSRYLVKRTGEKVFLECVQDMDHENMFWYRQDPGLGLRLIYFSYDVKMKEKGDIPEGYSVSREKKERFSLILESASTNQTSMYLCASTRPGFSGDTQYFGPGTRLTVL.

The chain links TRBV25-1 to TRBJ2-3; maybe TRBD2 (6 bases). V was cut by 1 base and J by 4 bases, with 15 bases left in between. This CDR3 spans 16 amino acids. The germline V gene has CDR1 MGHDK and CDR2 SYGVNS. The CDR3 DNA is TGTGCCAGCAGTGAATCGGGGGTGAGGTGGCCAGATACGCAGTATTTT. Its protein product is CASSESGVRWPDTQYF. Supplemented by reference TRBV25-1 and TRBJ2-3, the full variable domain reads EADIYQTPRYLVIGTGKKITLECSQTMGHDKMYWYQQDPGMELHLIHYSYGVNSTEKGDLSSESTVSRIRTEHFPLTLESARPSHTSQYLCASSESGVRWPDTQYFGPGTRLTVL.

The chain employs TRBV19 and TRBJ1-1; maybe TRBD1 (6 bases). This CDR3 is 14 amino acids long. Germline lookup yields CDR1 LNHDA and CDR2 SQIVND (reference sequence). The V and J ends lost 5 bases and 1 base respectively, with 11 bases between them. CDR3 nucleotides: TGTGCCAGTAGTCCCGAGACAGGGAACACTGAAGCTTTCTTT. This translates into CASSPETGNTEAFF.

The chain uses TRBV19 and TRBJ1-1, with D perhaps TRBD1 (6 bases). The ends were cut back, 7 bases at V and 1 base at J, with 16 bases in the middle. From germline, CDR1 is LNHDA and CDR2 SQIVND (reference sequence). CDR3 length: 15 residues. CDR3 bases: TGTGCCAGTAAGGGCCGGGACAACCCGAACACTGAAGCTTTCTTT. This codes for CASKGRDNPNTEAFF.

The CDR3 DNA reads as TGTGCCAGCAGCTTAGTCGTTAGACTTTCCACAGATACGCAGTATTTT. The encoded protein is CASSLVVRLSTDTQYF. The J gene is TRBJ2-3, the V gene TRBV7-9, with D unresolved. CDR1 SEHNR and CDR2 FQNEAQ come from the germline V gene (reference sequence). There are 16 residues in the CDR3. V was pared by 1 base and J by 2 bases, with 13 bases between.

J is TRBJ1-2 and V is TRBV5-6; TRBD1 matches at 10 bases. This CDR3 comprises 17 residues. J was trimmed by 5 bases and V by 4 bases; bases with no gene match: 14. Germline CDR1 SGHDT, CDR2 YYEEEE. The chain's CDR3 is CASSQVGTGDRSYGYTF. In nucleotides, the CDR3 is TGTGCCAGCAGCCAAGTCGGGACAGGGGACCGTTCATATGGCTACACCTTC.

The chain recombines TRBV28 with TRBJ2-2; perhaps TRBD2 as D (6 bases). The germline V and J ends were trimmed by 3 bases and 0 bases, with 11 bases remaining between them. This CDR3 has 16 residues. CDR1 is MDHEN, CDR2 SYDVKM, per germline. The CDR3 nucleotides are TGTGCCAGCAGTTTCCTCGGAGGGTCGAACACCGGGGAGCTGTTTTTT. This sequence encodes CASSFLGGSNTGELFF. The full variable domain, completed using reference TRBV28 and TRBJ2-2, is DVKVTQSSRYLVKRTGEKVFLECVQDMDHENMFWYRQDPGLGLRLIYFSYDVKMKEKGDIPEGYSVSREKKERFSLILESASTNQTSMYLCASSFLGGSNTGELFFGEGSRLTVL.

The rearrangement joins TRBV30 to TRBJ2-3; 12 nucleotides line up with TRBD2. V lost 0 bases to trimming and J lost 3 bases; unmatched junction nucleotides: 10. Per the germline V gene, CDR1 is GTSNPN and CDR2 is SVGIG (reference sequence). CDR3 length: 18 amino acids. DNA for the CDR3: TGTGCCTGGAGTGTGGGCCTAGCGGGAGGGCCGGGGACAGATACGCAGTATTTT. Its protein product is CAWSVGLAGGPGTDTQYF.

This rearrangement joins TRBV28 to TRBJ2-1, with a tentative D call TRBD2 (5 bases). CDR3 size: 13 residues. Trimming stripped 8 bases from V and 6 bases from J, with 14 bases between. Germline V gives CDR1 MDHEN, CDR2 SYDVKM. The CDR3 sequence: CASGRTAGNEQFF. The CDR3 bases are TGTGCCAGCGGAAGGACTGCAGGCAATGAGCAGTTCTTC.

This chain uses TRBV27 with TRBJ1-5; 8 nucleotides agree with TRBD1. V was clipped by 9 bases and J by 4 bases; unmatched bases: 17. The CDR3 is 17 residues long. In germline, CDR1 is MNHEY, CDR2 SMNVEV (reference sequence). The CDR3 protein is CARPELLTGEGNQPQHF. CDR3 in DNA: TGTGCCAGACCTGAACTGCTGACAGGGGAAGGAAATCAGCCCCAGCATTTT.

V usage is TRBV30 and J usage is TRBJ2-1, with 8 bases identical to TRBD2. Germline V gives CDR1 GTSNPN, CDR2 SVGIG (reference sequence). Trimming removed 2 bases from V and 9 bases from J; junction bases left unmatched: 21. There are 18 residues in the CDR3. The CDR3 here is CAWSLSPGVAGSWGEQFF. CDR3 nucleotides: TGTGCCTGGAGTTTATCACCCGGGGTAGCGGGGTCGTGGGGTGAGCAGTTCTTC.

The V call is TRBV6-5, the J call TRBJ1-1; 9 bases fit TRBD1. Per germline, CDR1 MNHEY and CDR2 SVGAGI. The CDR3 runs to 14 residues. The junction had 6 bases not matched to a gene; V was cut back by 5 bases and J by 5 bases. The CDR3 loop is CASSPGTGRTEAFF. The CDR3 nucleotides read TGTGCCAGCAGTCCTGGGACAGGGAGGACTGAAGCTTTCTTT.

The V gene is TRBV18, the J gene TRBJ1-1; D possibly corresponds to TRBD1 (5 bases). Trimming cost V 3 bases and J 1 base, with 12 bases left between them. The CDR3 sequence is 15 residues long. Per germline, CDR1 KGHSH and CDR2 LQKENI. The CDR3 region is CASSPGVGPNTEAFF. Written as DNA, the CDR3 is TGTGCCAGCTCACCGGGTGTGGGGCCGAACACTGAAGCTTTCTTT.

V and J are TRBV30 and TRBJ2-7, with 9 bases matching TRBD2. The CDR3 is made up of 14 amino acids. Trimming removed 5 bases from V and 6 bases from J; junction bases left unmatched: 11. The V gene's germline CDR1 is GTSNPN and CDR2 SVGIG (reference sequence). The CDR3 region is CAWDVVAGVGEQYF. The CDR3, as DNA: TGTGCCTGGGACGTAGTAGCGGGAGTAGGCGAGCAGTACTTC.

The rearrangement links TRBV7-6 to TRBJ2-3; 10 positions match TRBD2. This CDR3 region has 18 residues. V shed 1 base and J 3 bases; nucleotides not matched to a gene: 10. CDR1 and CDR2 from the germline V gene are SGHVS and FNYEAQ. CDR3 nucleotide sequence: TGTGCCAGCAGCTTAGACTCGAAGCGGGAGGGCCCTACAGATACGCAGTATTTT. Protein: CASSLDSKREGPTDTQYF. The full variable domain, completed using reference TRBV7-6 and TRBJ2-3, is GAGVSQSPRYKVTKRGQDVALRCDPISGHVSLYWYRQALGQGPEFLTYFNYEAQQDKSGLPNDRFSAERPEGSISTLTIQRTEQRDSAMYRCASSLDSKREGPTDTQYFGPGTRLTVL.

This chain connects TRBV7-2 to TRBJ2-3, with 15 bases lining up with TRBD2. Per germline, CDR1 SGHTA and CDR2 FQGNSA. CDR3 length: 18 amino acids. The V and J ends lost 5 bases and 4 bases, in that order; junction bases with no gene match: 10. The CDR3 sequence: CASSGRTSGGALADTQYF. CDR3 coding DNA: TGTGCCAGCAGCGGACGGACTAGCGGGGGGGCCCTCGCAGATACGCAGTATTTT.

The genes are TRBV30 and TRBJ2-6, with D perhaps matching TRBD2 (7 bases). Trimming stripped 4 bases from V and 3 bases from J, with 16 bases between. Germline loops: CDR1 GTSNPN, CDR2 SVGIG (reference sequence). This CDR3 is 16 amino acids long. In nucleotides, the CDR3 is TGTGCCTGGAACAAATGGGGGGGGCATGGGGCCAACGTCCTGACTTTC. Translation: CAWNKWGGHGANVLTF.

The V call is TRBV5-1, the J call TRBJ2-3; D not certain. The CDR3 runs 14 residues. The V and J ends lost 2 bases and 0 bases respectively, with 7 bases between them. Germline CDR1 and CDR2: SGHRS and YFSETQ. The CDR3, as DNA: TGCGCCAGCAGCTTTGCAGGAAGCACAGATACGCAGTATTTT. Translation gives CASSFAGSTDTQYF.

The rearrangement links TRBV4-2 to TRBJ1-2; 7 bases line up with TRBD1. J gave up 6 bases and V 3 bases, and 10 bases lay outside the gene matches. The germline CDR1 and CDR2 sequences are LGHNA and YNFKEQ. The CDR3 loop spans 15 amino acids. The CDR3 DNA reads as TGTGCCAGCAGCCAGGCTGACAGGGAGGCGGATGGCTACACCTTC. Translation: CASSQADREADGYTF.

V and J are TRBV4-3 and TRBJ2-1; possibly TRBD2 for D (5 bases). CDR3 size: 13 residues. Trimming removed 0 bases at V and 10 bases at J, with 10 bases between. The germline gives CDR1 LGHNA, CDR2 YSLEER. The DNA of the CDR3 is TGCGCCAGCAGCCAAGATCGGGGTCGGGAGCAGTTCTTC. Amino acids: CASSQDRGREQFF.

In DNA form, the CDR3 reads TGTGCCAGCAGCCAAGGGGTGACAGGCGGAAACACCATATATTTT. Amino acid sequence: CASSQGVTGGNTIYF. This chain joins TRBV4-2 and TRBJ1-3, with a possible D match to TRBD1 (6 bases). The germline CDR1 and CDR2 sequences are LGHNA and YNFKEQ. This CDR3 comprises 15 residues. Between the trimmed V and J ends, which lost 1 base and 4 bases, there was a span of 11 bases.

For this clone: One end of the junction does not line up with germline, which may come from a read error. This chain uses TRBV30 with TRBJ2-1; possible D gene TRBD2, 5 bases. This CDR3 has 15 amino acids. Germline loops: CDR1 GTSNPN, CDR2 SVGIG (reference sequence). This chain's CDR3 is CAGSPAGLSYNEQFF. For the CDR3, the DNA is TGTGCCGGGAGTCCCGCTGGGCTATCCTACAATGAGCAGTTCTTC.